One sample yielded the 16 T cell receptor beta chains listed below, sequenced in a study of yellow fever vaccine responses in identical twins. TCRdb ran MiXCR on the RT-PCR reads and lists one entry per CDR3 protein. Of tens of thousands of distinct CDR3 sequences detected, more than 60% appear once; the ten largest clones hold 4% to 5.5%. The sequences come from T cells from blood (PBMCs), unsorted or a sorted subset (not recorded which), collected before or after yellow fever vaccination (not recorded which). Source of these receptors: a woman aged 18 to 35 who received the yellow fever vaccine.

The gene calls are TRBV29-1 and TRBJ2-1; tentative D call: TRBD2 (5 bases). With 6 bases removed from V and 6 bases from J, the gap between germline ends came to 18 bases. Germline V gives CDR1 SQVTM, CDR2 ANQGSEA. The CDR3 extends over 14 amino acids. This CDR3 is CSVSPFADSNEQFF. In DNA form, the CDR3 reads TGCAGCGTCTCCCCCTTTGCGGACTCCAATGAGCAGTTCTTC.

The rearrangement joins TRBV5-1 to TRBJ2-5; tentatively, D is TRBD2 (6 bases). This CDR3 region has 15 residues. Trimming took 4 bases from V and 0 from J, leaving 13 bases between them. Germline V gene lookup returns CDR1 SGHRS and CDR2 YFSETQ. For the CDR3, the DNA is TGCGCCAGCAGCCCCACGGACTATAACCAAGAGACCCAGTACTTC. Its protein product is CASSPTDYNQETQYF.

The chain recombines TRBV6-5 with TRBJ2-1; a weak D match, TRBD2 (5 bases). This CDR3 region has 17 residues. From germline, CDR1 is MNHEY and CDR2 SVGAGI. Trimming took 0 bases from V and 4 from J, leaving 16 bases between them. For the CDR3, the DNA is TGTGCCAGCAGTTACTCTAGGTTAACGGGGAAGTACAATGAGCAGTTCTTC. Protein: CASSYSRLTGKYNEQFF.

The CDR3 nucleotides are TGTGCCAGCAGTTTCTCAACCTACGAGCAGTACTTC. It specifies CASSFSTYEQYF. The genes are TRBV27 and TRBJ2-7; D is ambiguous. Germline V gene data show CDR1 as MNHEY and CDR2 as SMNVEV (reference sequence). The ends were cut back, 3 bases at V and 2 bases at J, with 5 bases in the middle. This CDR3 contains 12 residues.

The chain recombines TRBV7-3 with TRBJ2-7; weak D call: TRBD1 (6 bases). CDR1 and CDR2 (germline): SGHTA, FQGTGA. The CDR3 totals 14 residues. Trimming removed 5 bases from V and 5 bases from J, with 16 bases in between. The CDR3 DNA reads TGTGCCAGCAGCGTCCGGGACATAGGGAACGAGCAGTACGTC. Translated, it gives CASSVRDIGNEQYV.

The chain is built from TRBV2 and TRBJ2-3; D is unclear. This CDR3 is built from 14 residues. CDR1 SNHLY and CDR2 FYNNEI come from the germline V gene. The germline V and J ends were trimmed by 3 bases and 2 bases, with 9 bases remaining between them. CDR3 protein: CASSDTGFTDTQYF. Written as DNA, the CDR3 is TGTGCCAGCAGTGATACCGGGTTCACAGATACGCAGTATTTT.

The chain has TRBV5-1 and TRBJ2-3; 10 bases align to TRBD2. Germline V gives CDR1 SGHRS, CDR2 YFSETQ. The length of the CDR3 is 19 residues. J was trimmed by 4 bases and V by 1 base; bases with no gene match: 15. In nucleotides, the CDR3 is TGCGCCAGCAGCTTGAGAGATAACCAAGCGGGGGGGCGGTCAGATACGCAGTATTTT. Encoded protein: CASSLRDNQAGGRSDTQYF.

The rearrangement links TRBV10-3 to TRBJ1-5, with a weak D call TRBD1 (5 bases). This CDR3 region has 14 residues. CDR1 is ENHRY, CDR2 SYGVKD, per germline. V was trimmed by 0 bases and J by 4 bases, leaving 7 bases between them. For the CDR3, the DNA is TGTGCCATCAGTGAGTCGACAGCTAATCAGCCCCAGCATTTT. Amino acids: CAISESTANQPQHF.

The chain joins TRBV29-1 to TRBJ2-5; the D is unclear. Germline V gene sequence: CDR1 SQVTM, CDR2 ANQGSEA. The CDR3 totals 13 residues. Trimming shortened V by 8 bases and J by 0 bases, and 13 bases separated the two germline ends. CDR3: CSLRGPYQETQYF. CDR3 nucleotide sequence: TGCAGCCTCCGCGGACCCTACCAAGAGACCCAGTACTTC.

The chain links TRBV10-3 to TRBJ2-5; tentative D call: TRBD2 (5 bases). CDR3 size: 13 residues. Germline assignment: CDR1 ENHRY and CDR2 SYGVKD. The V gene lost 6 bases and the J gene lost 4 bases, with 12 bases spanning the gap. DNA for the CDR3: TGTGCCATCAGCCTACACGGAGGAGAGACCCAGTACTTC. It encodes CAISLHGGETQYF.

CDR3 region: CASSRVYRNGYGYTF. In nucleotides, the CDR3 is TGCGCCAGCAGCCGCGTATATAGGAACGGCTATGGCTACACCTTC. The genes are TRBV4-3 and TRBJ1-2; no reliable D call. Germline assignment: CDR1 LGHNA and CDR2 YSLEER. The length of the CDR3 is 15 residues. Trimming pared 4 bases from V and 4 bases from J, leaving 16 bases between.

The chain carries TRBV4-2 and TRBJ2-1; TRBD2 matches 7 bases. The CDR3 runs to 16 residues. Per germline, CDR1 LGHNA and CDR2 YNFKEQ. V was clipped by 2 bases and J by 0 bases; unmatched bases: 4. CDR3 in DNA: TGTGCCAGCAGCCAACCCGGGGGGTCCTCCTACAATGAGCAGTTCTTC. It encodes CASSQPGGSSYNEQFF.

This chain links TRBV5-6 with TRBJ2-7; D is perhaps TRBD1 (5 bases). V lost 4 bases, J lost 3 bases, and 11 bases lay in between. The CDR3 contains 13 residues. Germline CDR1 SGHDT, CDR2 YYEEEE. Written as DNA, the CDR3 is TGTGCCAGCAGCACGGACACCCTCTACGAGCAGTACTTC. Translating it yields CASSTDTLYEQYF.

The chain recombines TRBV28 with TRBJ2-3; TRBD2 agrees at 11 bases. Germline lookup yields CDR1 MDHEN and CDR2 SYDVKM. The CDR3 spans 15 residues. The junction had 2 bases not matched to a gene; V was cut back by 2 bases and J by 4 bases. In nucleotides, the CDR3 is TGTGCCAGCAGTTTACTAGCGGGAGGCGCAGATACGCAGTATTTT. Protein: CASSLLAGGADTQYF.

CDR3 region: CASSLHSWGSANTEAFF. The DNA of the CDR3 is TGTGCCAGCAGCCTACATTCTTGGGGATCTGCGAACACTGAAGCTTTCTTT. V is TRBV6-1 and J is TRBJ1-1; D is unresolved. The germline CDR1 and CDR2 sequences are MNHNS and SASEGT. This CDR3 is 17 amino acids long. Trimming took off 6 bases at V and 1 base at J, with 21 bases between the two ends.

The genes are TRBV6-1 and TRBJ1-2; no clear D. Germline-derived CDR1 and CDR2 are MNHNS and SASEGT. The V and J ends lost 5 bases and 4 bases respectively, with 20 bases between them. CDR3 length equals 16 residues. CDR3 sequence reads: CASSTPVEGESYGYTF. The CDR3 DNA follows: TGTGCCAGCAGTACCCCTGTGGAGGGAGAGAGCTATGGCTACACCTTC.